The T cell receptor (beta chain) under discussion was sequenced for a study of T cells in Graves' hyperthyroidism and ophthalmopathy. The V gene lost 1 base and the J gene lost 0 bases, with 12 bases spanning the gap. The CDR3 is made up of 16 amino acids. CDR1 and CDR2 (germline): MGHRA, YSYEKL. Study-wide results and limits: The model identified upcoming ophthalmopathy a median approximately six months ahead of onset. Blood also showed most of the thyroid clonotypes that were expanded above 0.001.

TCR beta CDR3 regions were amplified from RNA transcripts. A set of HTBI primers served as the primers for a first-round RT-PCR of the TCR CDR3. TCRdb recomputed calls from the multiplex PCR reads with MiXCR, one row per CDR3 protein. The sample lists about 640,000 distinct CDR3 sequences, roughly 20% occurring once. With respect to this clonotype: As yet, its antigen is unknown.

The sample consisted of blood. The sequence derives from a man aged 25-40 years with Graves' ophthalmopathy. The gene calls are TRBV4-1 and TRBJ2-5; maybe TRBD2 (6 bases). The CDR3 DNA follows: TGCGCCAGCAGCCAAGTCGGGACTTCGTACCAAGAGACCCAGTACTTC. Protein sequence: CASSQVGTSYQETQYF.